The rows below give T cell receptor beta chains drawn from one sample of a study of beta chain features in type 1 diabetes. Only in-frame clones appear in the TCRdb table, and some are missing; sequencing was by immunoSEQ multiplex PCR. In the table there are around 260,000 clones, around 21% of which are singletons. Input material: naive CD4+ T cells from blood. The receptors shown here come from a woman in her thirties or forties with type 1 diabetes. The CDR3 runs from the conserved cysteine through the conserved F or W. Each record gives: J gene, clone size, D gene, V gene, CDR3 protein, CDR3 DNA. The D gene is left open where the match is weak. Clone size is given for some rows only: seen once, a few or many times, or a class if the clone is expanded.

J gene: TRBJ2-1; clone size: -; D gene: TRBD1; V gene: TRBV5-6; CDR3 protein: CASSPDRVHNEQFF; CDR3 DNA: TGTGCCAGCAGCCCGGACAGGGTCCACAATGAGCAGTTCTTC
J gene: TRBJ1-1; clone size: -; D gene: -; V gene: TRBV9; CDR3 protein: CASGREDTEAFF; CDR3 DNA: TGTGCCAGTGGTAGGGAGGACACTGAAGCTTTCTTT
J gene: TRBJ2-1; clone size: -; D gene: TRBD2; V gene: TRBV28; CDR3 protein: CASSPSGRAYNEQFF; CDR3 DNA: TGTGCCAGCAGCCCTAGCGGGAGGGCCTACAATGAGCAGTTCTTC
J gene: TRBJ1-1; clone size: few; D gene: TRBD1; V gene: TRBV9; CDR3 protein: CASGRGGQHKSNTEAFF; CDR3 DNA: TGTGCCAGCGGCCGGGGGGGACAGCACAAATCGAACACTGAAGCTTTCTTT
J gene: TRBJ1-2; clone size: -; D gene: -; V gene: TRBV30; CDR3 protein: CAWTPGEINGYTF; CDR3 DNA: TGTGCCTGGACCCCAGGGGAGATAAATGGCTACACCTTC
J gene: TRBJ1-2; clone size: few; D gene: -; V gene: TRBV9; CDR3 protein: CASMSRTGGGYTF; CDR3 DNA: TGTGCCAGCATGTCTCGGACGGGAGGGGGCTACACCTTC
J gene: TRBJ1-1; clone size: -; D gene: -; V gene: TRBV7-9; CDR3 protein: CASSLFGTEAFF; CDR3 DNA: TGTGCCAGCAGCTTATTCGGGACTGAAGCTTTCTTT
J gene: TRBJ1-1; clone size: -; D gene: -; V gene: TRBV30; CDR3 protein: CASGDEAFF; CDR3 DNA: TGTGCTTCCGGAGATGAAGCTTTCTTT
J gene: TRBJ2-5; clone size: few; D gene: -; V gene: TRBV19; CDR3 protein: CALQGTPETQYF; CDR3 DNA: TGTGCCTTACAGGGAACCCCAGAGACCCAGTACTTC
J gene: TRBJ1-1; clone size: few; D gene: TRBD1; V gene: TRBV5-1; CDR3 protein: CASSPGGRGAEAFF; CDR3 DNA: TGCGCCAGCAGTCCAGGGGGCCGCGGCGCTGAAGCTTTCTTT
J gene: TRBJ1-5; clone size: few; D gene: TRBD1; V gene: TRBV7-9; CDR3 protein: CASSRTGGTQPQHF; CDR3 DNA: TGTGCCAGCAGCCGGACAGGGGGCACGCAGCCCCAGCATTTT
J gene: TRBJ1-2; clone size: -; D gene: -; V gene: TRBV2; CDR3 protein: CASSGQGRQANYGYTF; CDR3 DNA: TGTGCCAGCAGTGGCCAGGGGAGACAAGCTAACTATGGCTACACCTTC
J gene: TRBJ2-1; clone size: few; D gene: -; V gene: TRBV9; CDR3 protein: CASSPRAEMGNEQFF; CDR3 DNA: TGTGCCAGCAGCCCCCGAGCGGAAATGGGGAATGAGCAGTTCTTC
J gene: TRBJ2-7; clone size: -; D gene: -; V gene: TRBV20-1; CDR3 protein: CSARGGYEQYF; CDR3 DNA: TGCAGTGCTAGAGGCGGATACGAGCAGTACTTC
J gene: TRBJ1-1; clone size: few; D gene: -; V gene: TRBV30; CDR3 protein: CAWSLGGVQKEAFF; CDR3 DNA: TGTGCCTGGAGCCTCGGGGGGGTCCAGAAAGAAGCTTTCTTT
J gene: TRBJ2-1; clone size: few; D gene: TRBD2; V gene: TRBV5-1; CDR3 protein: CASTPAGTSGMNEQFF; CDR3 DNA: TGCGCCAGCACCCCGGCCGGGACTAGCGGGATGAATGAGCAGTTCTTC
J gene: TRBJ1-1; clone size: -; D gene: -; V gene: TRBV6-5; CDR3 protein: CASSSIREAFF; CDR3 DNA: TGTGCCAGCAGTTCAATCAGGGAAGCTTTCTTT
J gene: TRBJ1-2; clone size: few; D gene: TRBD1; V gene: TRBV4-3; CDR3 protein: CASSQADRARGYGYTF; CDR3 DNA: TGCGCCAGCAGCCAAGCTGACAGGGCGCGAGGCTATGGCTACACCTTC
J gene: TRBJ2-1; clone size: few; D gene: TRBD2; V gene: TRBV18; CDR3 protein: CASSPPGGDEQFF; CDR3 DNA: TGTGCCAGCTCACCACCGGGGGGGGATGAGCAGTTCTTC
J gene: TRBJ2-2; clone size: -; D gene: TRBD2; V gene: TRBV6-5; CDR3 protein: CASSPGGWNTGELFF; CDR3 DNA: TGTGCCAGCAGTCCGGGGGGGTGGAACACCGGGGAGCTGTTTTTT
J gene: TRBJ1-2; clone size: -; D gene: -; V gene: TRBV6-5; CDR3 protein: CASSSQAPAHTF; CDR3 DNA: TGTGCCAGCAGCAGCCAGGCGCCCGCGCACACCTTC
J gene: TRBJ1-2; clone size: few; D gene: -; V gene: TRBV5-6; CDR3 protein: CASSPGYIRENYGYTF; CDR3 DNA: TGTGCCAGCAGCCCGGGTTACATCCGGGAGAACTATGGCTACACCTTC
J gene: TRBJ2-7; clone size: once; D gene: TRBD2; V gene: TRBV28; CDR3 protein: CASSSWTSGSYEQYF; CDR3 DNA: TGTGCCAGCAGTTCCTGGACTAGCGGGAGCTACGAGCAGTACTTC
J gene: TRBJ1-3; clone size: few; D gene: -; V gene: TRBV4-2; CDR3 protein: CASSQAGQRHSGNTIYF; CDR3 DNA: TGTGCCAGCAGCCAAGCTGGACAGCGTCACTCTGGAAACACCATATATTTT
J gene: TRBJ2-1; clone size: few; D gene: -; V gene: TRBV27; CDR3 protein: CASQSEQFF; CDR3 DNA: TGTGCCAGCCAGTCTGAGCAGTTCTTC
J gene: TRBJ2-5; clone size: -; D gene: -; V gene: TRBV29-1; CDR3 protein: CSVGRVRGETQYF; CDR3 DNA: TGCAGCGTTGGAAGGGTGCGAGGGGAGACCCAGTACTTC
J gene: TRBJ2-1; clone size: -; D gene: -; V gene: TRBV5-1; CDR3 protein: CASSLGGRTSYNEQFF; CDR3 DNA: TGCGCCAGCAGCTTGGGTGGGAGGACCTCCTACAATGAGCAGTTCTTC
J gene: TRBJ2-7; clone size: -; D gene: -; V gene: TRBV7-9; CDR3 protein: CASSLRGGSEQYF; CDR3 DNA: TGTGCCAGCAGCTTAAGGGGCGGCAGCGAGCAGTACTTC
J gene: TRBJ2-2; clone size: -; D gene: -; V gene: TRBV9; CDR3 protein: CASSPGTSNTGELFF; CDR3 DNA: TGTGCCAGCAGCCCGGGGACTTCGAACACCGGGGAGCTGTTTTTT
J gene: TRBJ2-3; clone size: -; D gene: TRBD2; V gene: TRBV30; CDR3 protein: CAWWDAGAVDTQYF; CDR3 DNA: TGTGCCTGGTGGGACGCGGGAGCAGTAGATACGCAGTATTTT
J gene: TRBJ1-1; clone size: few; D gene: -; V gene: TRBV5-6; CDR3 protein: CASSSSRNTEAFF; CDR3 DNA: TGTGCCAGCAGCTCCTCCCGGAACACTGAAGCTTTCTTT
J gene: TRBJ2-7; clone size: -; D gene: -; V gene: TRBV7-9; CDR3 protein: CASSPGGTYEQYF; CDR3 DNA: TGTGCCAGCAGCCCAGGGGGGACCTACGAGCAGTACTTC
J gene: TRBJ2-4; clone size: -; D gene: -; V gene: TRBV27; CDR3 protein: CASSLGRPLAKNIQYF; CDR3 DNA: TGTGCCAGTTCCCTGGGGAGGCCACTAGCCAAAAACATTCAGTACTTC
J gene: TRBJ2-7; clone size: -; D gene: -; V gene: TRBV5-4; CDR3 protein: CASSLEQGVYEQYF; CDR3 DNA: TGTGCCAGCAGCTTGGAACAGGGTGTCTACGAGCAGTACTTC
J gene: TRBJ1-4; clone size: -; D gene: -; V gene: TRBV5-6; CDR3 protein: CASSPIGGPTNEKLFF; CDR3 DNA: TGTGCCAGCAGCCCGATCGGGGGACCAACTAATGAAAAACTGTTTTTT
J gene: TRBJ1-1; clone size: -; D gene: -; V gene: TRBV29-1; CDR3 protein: CSARQDMNTEAFF; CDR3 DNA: TGCAGCGCCCGACAGGACATGAACACTGAAGCTTTCTTT
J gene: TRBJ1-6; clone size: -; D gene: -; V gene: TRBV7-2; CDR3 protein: CASSFLSPPYSPLHF; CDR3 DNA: TGTGCCAGCAGCTTTTTGTCCCCCCCCTATTCACCCCTCCACTTT
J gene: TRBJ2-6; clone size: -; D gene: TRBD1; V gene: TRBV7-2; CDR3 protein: CASRVTGAGANVLTF; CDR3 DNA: TGTGCCAGCAGAGTAACAGGGGCTGGGGCCAACGTCCTGACTTTC
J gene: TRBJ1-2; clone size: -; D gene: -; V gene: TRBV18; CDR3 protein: CASSPPKGPGLGYTF; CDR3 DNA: TGTGCCAGCTCACCACCGAAGGGGCCGGGCCTGGGCTACACCTTC
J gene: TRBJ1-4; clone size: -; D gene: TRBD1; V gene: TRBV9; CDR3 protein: CASSVEGANEKLFF; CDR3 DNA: TGTGCCAGCAGCGTCGAGGGGGCAAATGAAAAACTGTTTTTT
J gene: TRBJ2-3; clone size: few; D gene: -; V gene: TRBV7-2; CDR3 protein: CASSLGRANTDTQYF; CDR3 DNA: TGTGCCAGCAGCTTAGGCAGGGCTAACACAGATACGCAGTATTTT
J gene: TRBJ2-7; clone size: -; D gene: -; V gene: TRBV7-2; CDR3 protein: CASSLTYEQYF; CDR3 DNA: TGTGCCAGCAGCCTCACTTACGAGCAGTACTTC
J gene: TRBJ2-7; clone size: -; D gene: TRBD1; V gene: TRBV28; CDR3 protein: CASLTGAGEQYF; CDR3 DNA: TGTGCCAGTCTTACAGGGGCAGGGGAGCAGTACTTC
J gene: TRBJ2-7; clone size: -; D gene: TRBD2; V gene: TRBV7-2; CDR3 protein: CASSTLAGGFHGQYF; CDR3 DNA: TGTGCCAGCAGCACCTTAGCGGGAGGCTTCCACGGGCAGTACTTC
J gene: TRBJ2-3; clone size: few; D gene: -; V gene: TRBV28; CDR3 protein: CASSLAGLPSTDTQYF; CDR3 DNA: TGTGCCAGCAGTTTAGCGGGGCTGCCTAGCACAGATACGCAGTATTTT
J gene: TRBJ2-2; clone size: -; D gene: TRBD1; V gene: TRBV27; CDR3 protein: CASNGQGPTGELFF; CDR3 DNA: TGTGCCAGCAACGGACAGGGACCCACCGGGGAGCTGTTTTTT
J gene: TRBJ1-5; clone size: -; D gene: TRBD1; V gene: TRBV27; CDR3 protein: CASSSQGQSNQPQHF; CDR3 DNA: TGTGCCAGCAGCAGCCAGGGACAGTCCAATCAGCCCCAGCATTTT
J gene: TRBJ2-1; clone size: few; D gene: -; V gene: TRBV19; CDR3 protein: CASSIQPGTYNEQFF; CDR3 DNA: TGTGCCAGTAGTATCCAACCGGGAACCTACAATGAGCAGTTCTTC
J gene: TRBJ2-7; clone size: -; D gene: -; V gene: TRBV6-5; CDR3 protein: CASSPWTEYEQYF; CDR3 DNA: TGTGCCAGCAGTCCTTGGACAGAGTACGAGCAGTACTTC
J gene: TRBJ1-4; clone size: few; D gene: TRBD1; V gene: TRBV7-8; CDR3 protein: CASRIGQGANEKLFF; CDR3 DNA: TGTGCCAGCAGGATAGGACAGGGGGCGAATGAAAAACTGTTTTTT
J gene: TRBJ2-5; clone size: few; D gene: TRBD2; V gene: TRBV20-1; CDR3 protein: CSAARGGTQYF; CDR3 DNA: TGCAGTGCCGCTCGGGGGGGGACCCAGTACTTC
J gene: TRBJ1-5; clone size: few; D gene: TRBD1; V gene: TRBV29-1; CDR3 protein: CSVLEVTGGGDQPQHF; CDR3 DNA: TGCAGCGTCCTTGAAGTTACAGGGGGCGGGGATCAGCCCCAGCATTTT
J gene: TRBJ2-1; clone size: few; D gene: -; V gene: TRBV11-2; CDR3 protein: CASSLVSSSASGPGNEQFF; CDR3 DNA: TGTGCCAGCAGCTTAGTTAGTTCTAGCGCGTCTGGGCCTGGCAATGAGCAGTTCTTC
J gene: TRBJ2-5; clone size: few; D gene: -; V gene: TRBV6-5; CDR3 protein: CASSRFRDLETQYF; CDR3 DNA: TGTGCCAGCAGTCGCTTTAGGGACTTGGAGACCCAGTACTTC
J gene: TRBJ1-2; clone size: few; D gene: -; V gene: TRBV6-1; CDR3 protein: CASSPGGDYGYTF; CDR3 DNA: TGTGCCAGCAGTCCAGGCGGGGACTATGGCTACACCTTC
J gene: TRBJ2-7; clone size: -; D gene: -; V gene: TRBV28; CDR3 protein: CASSLAQGLPYEQYF; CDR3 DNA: TGTGCCAGCAGTTTAGCACAGGGATTGCCCTACGAGCAGTACTTC